The next 30 T cell receptor delta chains were all read from a single sample in a study of gamma-delta T cells after stem cell transplantation. TCRdb re-called clones from the RT-PCR reads via CATT. The sample has under 2,000 delta-chain clones; 2.3% are singletons. The source material was gamma-delta T cells. Receptor source: a human donor. It is not recorded whose cells these are; they may come from a transplant donor.

This clone was seen repeatedly, ten times or more. A far larger clone is one base from this, pointing to a likely read error. This specimen includes other DNA sequences encoding the same CDR3. The CDR3 here is CACDTIGDTPDKLIF. In DNA, the CDR3 is TGTGCCTGCGACACCATAGGGGATACGCCCGATAAACTCATCTTT. J is TRDJ1 and V is TRDV2, with 9 bases fitting TRDD3. Per the germline V gene, CDR1 is GEAIGNYY and CDR2 is EKD. The CDR3 is 15 amino acids.

Of note for this clone: The protein given by TCRdb reflects a much larger clone and differs at residue 8 from this DNA's translation, likely from a read error; the protein shown is the DNA's translation. The sample holds other DNA sequences that translate to the same CDR3. The V gene is TRDV2, the J gene TRDJ1; TRDD3 aligns across 8 bases. Per the germline V gene, CDR1 is GEAIGNYY and CDR2 is EKD. CDR3 length equals 18 residues. The DNA for the CDR3 is TGCGCCTGTGACACTGTCTATGCTGGGGGAGATTACACCGATAAACTCATCTTT. Translating gives CACDTVYAGGDYTDKLIF.

This clone was detected a few times. This probably arose from a read error, given a far larger clone one base away. At the DNA level, this CDR3 is encoded by other sequences in the same sample as well. The chain has TRDV2 and TRDJ1; the D gene is possibly TRDD3 (6 bases). The CDR3 runs 16 residues. Looked up from germline, CDR1 is GEAIGNYY and CDR2 is EKD. CDR3: CACDLLGTSYTDKLIF. Written as DNA, the CDR3 is TGTGCCTGTGACCTACTGGGTACAAGTTACACAGATAAACTCATCTTT.

In regard to this clone: TCRdb's entry gives the protein of a much larger clone, which mismatches this DNA's translation at residue 12, likely from a read error; the protein reported here is translated from the DNA. The chain links TRDV2 to TRDJ1, with 11 bases lining up with TRDD3. Per the germline V gene, CDR1 is GEAIGNYY and CDR2 is EKD. Trimming took 4 bases from V and 1 from J; bases not matched to a gene: 13. CDR3 size: 18 residues. The CDR3 sequence is CACDPVRMGDTCTDKLIF. In DNA form, the CDR3 reads TGTGCCTGTGATCCGGTTAGAATGGGGGATACGTGCACCGATAAACTCATCTTT.

Concerning this clone: TCRdb's protein for this DNA is that of a much larger clone and differs from the translation at residue 13, likely a read error; the protein shown is the DNA translation. The V gene is TRDV2, the J gene TRDJ3; 7 bases align to TRDD3. In germline, CDR1 is GEAIGNYY, CDR2 EKD. This CDR3 comprises 18 residues. The CDR3 nucleotides are TGTGCCTGTGACACCGCTGGGGGTGCAGCTTGGGACGCCCGACAGATGTTTTTC. Translated: CACDTAGGAAWDARQMFF.

This clone has more than one count but fewer than ten. One base separates it from a far larger clone, so it is likely a read error. This specimen includes other DNA sequences encoding the same CDR3. The chain links TRDV2 to TRDJ1; 8 nucleotides align to TRDD3. CDR1 is GEAIGNYY and CDR2 is EKD in the germline V gene. The length of the CDR3 is 18 residues. CDR3 sequence reads: CACDTLTGGFKYTDKLIF. The CDR3 DNA sequence: TGTGCCTGTGACACTTTAACTGGGGGTTTCAAATACACCGATAAACTCATCTTC.

This clone was detected only a few times. TCRdb pairs this DNA with a much larger clone's protein that differs at residue 5, likely a read error; the protein shown was translated from the DNA. The chain has TRDV2 and TRDJ1, with D possibly TRDD3 on 6 matching bases. V was clipped by 2 bases and J by 0 bases, with 18 bases between them. Germline assignment: CDR1 GEAIGNYY and CDR2 EKD. This CDR3 spans 17 amino acids. The CDR3 bases are TGTGCCTGTGACATCGTAGGTGGGGGTCCCTACACCGATAAACTCATCTTT. Translating gives CACDIVGGGPYTDKLIF.

Remarks on this clone: Other nucleotide sequences from this sample produce the same CDR3. The CDR3 is CACDTLGDTRNTDKLIF. The CDR3 DNA reads TGTGCCTGTGACACCCTGGGGGACACACGGAACACCGATAAACTCATCTTT. This chain connects TRDV2 to TRDJ1; 8 bases align to TRDD3. Germline V CDR1 and CDR2: GEAIGNYY, EKD. Losses at the gene ends were 0 bases for V and 0 bases for J; bases not matched to a gene: 8. The CDR3 covers 17 residues.

This clone was observed a handful of times. A far bigger clonotype differs at one base, so this is likely a read error. The sample holds other DNA sequences that translate to the same CDR3. CDR3 nucleotide sequence: TGTGCCTGTGACGAACCCGGGCGGAACGATAAACTCATCTTT. It specifies CACDEPGRNDKLIF. The genes are TRDV2 and TRDJ1; D not certain. Germline CDR1 GEAIGNYY, CDR2 EKD. The CDR3 has 14 residues. V lost 3 bases to trimming and J lost 4 bases, with 14 bases between them.

In this sample, this clone turned up a few times. The TCRdb protein comes from a much larger clone and disagrees with this DNA's translation at residue 13, likely due to a read error; the protein given here is derived from the DNA. The chain has TRDV2 and TRDJ1; 11 nucleotides match TRDD3. The CDR3 totals 19 residues. The V gene end was trimmed by 3 bases and the J gene end by 2 bases; junction bases not matched to a gene: 16. Germline assignment: CDR1 GEAIGNYY and CDR2 EKD. CDR3 bases: TGTGCCTGTGACTCGGCGGAAGTACTGGGGGATAGGGAGACCGATAAACTCATCTTT. Protein product: CACDSAEVLGDRETDKLIF.

Of note for this clone: A far more abundant clone sits one base away, making this likely a read error. The sample has other DNA sequences that encode this CDR3 too. The chain carries TRDV2 and TRDJ1, with TRDD3 identical over 8 bases. In germline, CDR1 is GEAIGNYY, CDR2 EKD. CDR3 length: 18 residues. After removal of 1 base from V and 0 bases from J, the junction contained 12 bases not matched to a gene. For the CDR3, the DNA is TGTGCCTGTGACACTGTCTATACTGGGGGGGATTACACCGATAAACTCATCTTT. It encodes CACDTVYTGGDYTDKLIF.

This clone was seen a handful of times. The protein recorded in TCRdb matches a much larger clone and deviates from this DNA's translation at residue 14, suggesting a read error; the protein here is obtained by translating the DNA. The CDR3 loop reads CACDTLQLQTDKLTF. The CDR3 bases are TGTGCCTGTGACACTCTGCAATTGCAGACCGATAAACTCACCTTT. The V and J genes are TRDV2 and TRDJ1, with D unclear. Germline CDR1 and CDR2: GEAIGNYY and EKD. The CDR3 sequence is 15 residues long.

This clone qualifies as medium-sized. This may arise from a read error, as a much more abundant clone is one base away. This rearrangement joins TRDV2 to TRDJ1; 13 bases agree with TRDD3. CDR1 and CDR2 (germline): GEAIGNYY, EKD. The ends lost 5 bases at V and 9 bases at J; junction bases unmatched: 17. CDR3 length: 17 residues. The CDR3 reads CACGPVLGDTGGLELIF. In DNA form, the CDR3 reads TGTGCCTGTGGCCCCGTACTGGGGGATACGGGGGGACTGGAACTCATCTTT.

About this clone: A far bigger clonotype differs at one base, so this is likely a read error. Other nucleotide sequences from this sample produce the same CDR3. The chain employs TRDV2 and TRDJ1, with D possibly being TRDD3 (6 bases). The germline CDR1 and CDR2 sequences are GEAIGNYY and EKD. This CDR3 is 15 amino acids long. The CDR3 protein is CACDTVGGYTDKLIF. The DNA of the CDR3 is TGTGCCTGTGACACCGTGGGAGGATACACCGACAAACTCATCTTT.

A few counts support this clone. Distinct nucleotide sequences in the sample also encode this CDR3. V gene TRDV2 combines with J gene TRDJ1, with 12 nucleotides matching TRDD3. This CDR3 contains 18 residues. Germline lookup yields CDR1 GEAIGNYY and CDR2 EKD. The J segment lost 3 bases and the V segment lost 3 bases, leaving 13 bases of the junction unmatched. In nucleotides, the CDR3 is TGTGCCTGTGACGCCCTACTGGGGGATACAGGAGCCTCCGATAAACTCATCTTT. Encoded protein: CACDALLGDTGASDKLIF.

On this clone itself: The likely explanation is a read error, given a far larger clone one base away. Other DNA sequences in this specimen translate into the identical CDR3. This chain joins TRDV2 and TRDJ3; 9 bases line up with TRDD3. The J segment lost 0 bases and the V segment lost 7 bases, leaving 24 bases of the junction unmatched. The germline V gene has CDR1 GEAIGNYY and CDR2 EKD. The CDR3 spans 23 residues. The CDR3 spells CACDSPPTASGGLPSWDTRQMFF. The CDR3 nucleotides read TGTGCCTGCGACTCCCCTCCTACGGCCTCTGGGGGATTACCCTCCTGGGACACCCGACAGATGTTTTTC.

This clone was found a few times. TCRdb shows a much larger clone's protein in place of this DNA's translation, and the two differ at residue 12, likely through a read error; the protein shown is translated from the DNA. The chain's CDR3 is CACDTIIEQTDELIF. The CDR3 nucleotides read TGTGCCTGTGACACCATTATCGAGCAGACCGATGAACTCATCTTT. The chain recombines TRDV2 with TRDJ1, with D unresolved. CDR1 is GEAIGNYY and CDR2 is EKD in the germline V gene. This CDR3 has 15 amino acids.

This clone was detected many times. A read error is likely here: a far larger clone is one base away. The CDR3: CACGTVGDSSDKLIF. CDR3 DNA: TGTGCCTGTGGCACGGTAGGAGACTCCTCCGATAAACTCATCTTT. The J gene is TRDJ1, the V gene TRDV2; no firm D call. Trimming removed 5 bases at V and 3 bases at J, with 18 bases between. CDR3 size: 15 residues. Germline CDR1 and CDR2: GEAIGNYY and EKD.

This clone was counted a few times. TCRdb records a much larger clone's protein for this DNA, with a difference at residue 16 that likely arises from a read error; the protein given is the translation of the DNA. CDR3 DNA sequence: TGTGCCTGTGACACCGTAGGTGGGGGTCCCTACACCGATAAACTCACCTTT. It translates to CACDTVGGGPYTDKLTF. The chain joins TRDV2 to TRDJ1; TRDD3 is a possible D gene (6 bases). Germline V gives CDR1 GEAIGNYY, CDR2 EKD. The length of the CDR3 is 17 residues.

This clone appeared a few times. Other DNA sequences of this sample code for an identical CDR3. This chain joins TRDV2 and TRDJ1; 8 positions agree with TRDD3. Per germline, CDR1 GEAIGNYY and CDR2 EKD. The V gene end was trimmed by 4 bases and the J gene end by 5 bases; junction bases not matched to a gene: 8. CDR3 length equals 14 residues. This chain's CDR3 is CACDKLGVDDKLIF. CDR3 coding DNA: TGTGCCTGTGATAAACTGGGGGTTGATGATAAACTCATCTTT.

Concerning this clone itself: A far larger clone lies a single base away; this is likely a read error. Different DNA sequences within this sample yield the same CDR3. This sequence joins TRDV2 and TRDJ1; no definite D call. V lost 2 bases and J 0 bases, leaving 9 bases between the germline ends. CDR3 size: 14 residues. CDR1 GEAIGNYY and CDR2 EKD come from the germline V gene. The CDR3, as DNA: TGTGCCTGTGACAGTTTGTCGTACACCGATAAACTCATCTTT. Translating it yields CACDSLSYTDKLIF.

This clone appeared a few times. A read error likely explains this, since a far larger clone differs by one base. In the same sample, other DNA sequences code for this CDR3. The V call is TRDV2, the J call TRDJ1; TRDD3 matches at 9 bases. V shed 1 base and J 2 bases; nucleotides not matched to a gene: 13. This CDR3 is built from 18 residues. In germline, CDR1 is GEAIGNYY, CDR2 EKD. The CDR3 coding sequence is TGTGCCTGTGACACTGTCTATACTGGGGGAGATTATACCGATAAACTCATCTTT. It is translated as CACDTVYTGGDYTDKLIF.

This clone occurred a few times. It differs at one base from a far larger clone, so likely a read error. Other nucleotide sequences from this sample produce the same CDR3. This sequence joins TRDV2 and TRDJ1; TRDD3 aligns across 11 bases. Trimming removed 0 bases from V and 1 base from J; junction bases left unmatched: 9. Germline V gives CDR1 GEAIGNYY, CDR2 EKD. CDR3 length: 18 amino acids. The CDR3: CACDTVDHGGYATDKLIF. As DNA, the CDR3 is TGTGCCTGTGACACCGTGGACCATGGGGGATACGCCACCGATAAACTCATCTTT.

This clone was seen only a few times. The TCRdb protein comes from a much larger clone and disagrees with this DNA's translation at residue 11, likely due to a read error; the protein given here is derived from the DNA. The chain recombines TRDV2 with TRDJ1; 9 nucleotides agree with TRDD3. Germline V gene data show CDR1 as GEAIGNYY and CDR2 as EKD. Trimming at V came to 1 base and at J to 1 base, leaving 12 bases not matched to a gene. The CDR3 contains 18 residues. The DNA for the CDR3 is TGTGCCTGTGACACTGTACTCGGGGGATACAGGTCCACCGATAAACTCATCTTT. This translates into CACDTVLGGYRSTDKLIF.

This clone was seen more than once but under ten times. The TCRdb record carries a much larger clone's protein, which differs from this DNA's translation at residue 9; a read error is the likely cause, and the protein listed here is the DNA translation. This sample includes further DNA sequences coding for the same CDR3. The chain joins TRDV2 to TRDJ1, with 9 bases matching TRDD3. Losses at the gene ends were 1 base for V and 0 bases for J; bases not matched to a gene: 11. Germline CDR1 is GEAIGNYY and CDR2 is EKD. CDR3 size: 18 residues. CDR3 in DNA: TGTGCCTGTGACACGCTGGGGGATGCCACGCTGTACACCGATAAACTCATCTTT. Protein: CACDTLGDATLYTDKLIF.

This clone showed up just a few times. The protein TCRdb gives is from a much larger clone and does not agree with this DNA's translation at residue 3, likely a read error; the protein shown here comes from the DNA. The rearrangement links TRDV2 to TRDJ1; 7 positions agree with TRDD3. Germline CDR1 is GEAIGNYY and CDR2 is EKD. The CDR3 totals 14 residues. For the CDR3, the DNA is TGTGCCAGTGACACTCTGGGGGTTGATGATAAACTCATCTTT. Translated: CASDTLGVDDKLIF.

This clone was counted a few times. The protein TCRdb gives is from a much larger clone and does not agree with this DNA's translation at residue 10, likely a read error; the protein shown here comes from the DNA. This sequence joins TRDV2 and TRDJ1, with 10 bases fitting TRDD3. Germline assignment: CDR1 GEAIGNYY and CDR2 EKD. The CDR3 extends over 17 amino acids. The V segment lost 3 bases and the J segment 0 bases; nucleotides outside the gene matches: 9. CDR3: CACDALLGDLYTDKLIF. The CDR3 coding sequence is TGTGCCTGTGACGCCCTACTGGGGGATTTGTACACCGATAAACTCATCTTT.

This chain uses TRDV2 with TRDJ1, with 11 bases fitting TRDD3. V trimming: 3 bases; J trimming: 0 bases; junction bases outside the gene matches: 11. CDR3 size: 18 residues. Germline loops: CDR1 GEAIGNYY, CDR2 EKD. The CDR3 loop reads CACDSAEVLGDNTDKLIF. The CDR3 region has the DNA TGTGCCTGTGACTCGGCGGAAGTACTGGGGGATAACACCGATAAACTCATCTTT.

Of note for this clone: TCRdb has a much larger clone's protein, which differs at residue 14 from the translation of this DNA, likely because of a read error; what is shown is the protein translated from the DNA. This chain uses TRDV2 with TRDJ3, with 7 bases fitting TRDD3. Germline V lookup: CDR1 GEAIGNYY, CDR2 EKD. The CDR3 consists of 17 residues. CDR3 in DNA: TGTGCCTGTGACCTTACTGGGGTCTCCTGGGACACCCGACGGATGTTTTTC. Residues: CACDLTGVSWDTRRMFF.

For this clone: TCRdb's listed protein matches a much larger clone and diverges from this DNA's translation at residue 7, likely through a read error; the protein shown comes from the DNA. The rearrangement joins TRDV2 to TRDJ1; TRDD3 agrees at 13 bases. The V and J ends lost 1 base and 0 bases, in that order; junction bases with no gene match: 13. The CDR3 consists of 20 residues. Germline loops: CDR1 GEAIGNYY, CDR2 EKD. CDR3 amino acids: CACDTVHTGGYDKYTDKLIF. Here the CDR3 DNA reads TGTGCCTGTGACACGGTCCATACTGGGGGATACGATAAGTACACCGATAAACTCATCTTT.